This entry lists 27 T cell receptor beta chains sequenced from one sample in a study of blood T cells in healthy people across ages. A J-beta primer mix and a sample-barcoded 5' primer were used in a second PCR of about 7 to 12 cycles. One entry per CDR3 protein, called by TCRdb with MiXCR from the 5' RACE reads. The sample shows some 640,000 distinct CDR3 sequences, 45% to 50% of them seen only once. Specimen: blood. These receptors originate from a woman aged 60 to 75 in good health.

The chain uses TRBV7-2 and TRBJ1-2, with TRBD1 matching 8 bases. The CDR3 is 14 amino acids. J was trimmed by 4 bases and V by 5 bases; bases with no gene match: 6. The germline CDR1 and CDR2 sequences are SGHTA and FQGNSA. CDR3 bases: TGTGCCAGCAGCACCCAGACAGGGGCCTATGGCTACACCTTC. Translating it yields CASSTQTGAYGYTF. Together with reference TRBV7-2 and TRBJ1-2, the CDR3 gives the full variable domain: GAGVSQSPSNKVTEKGKDVELRCDPISGHTALYWYRQSLGQGLEFLIYFQGNSAPDKSGLPSDRFSAERTGGSVSTLTIQRTQQEDSAVYLCASSTQTGAYGYTFGSGTRLTVV.

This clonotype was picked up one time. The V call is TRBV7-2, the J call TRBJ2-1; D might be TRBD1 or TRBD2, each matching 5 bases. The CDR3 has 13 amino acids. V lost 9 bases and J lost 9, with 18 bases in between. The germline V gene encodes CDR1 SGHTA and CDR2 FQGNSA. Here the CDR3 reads CARSARFGGEQFF. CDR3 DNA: TGTGCCAGGAGCGCCCGGTTTGGGGGTGAGCAGTTCTTC.

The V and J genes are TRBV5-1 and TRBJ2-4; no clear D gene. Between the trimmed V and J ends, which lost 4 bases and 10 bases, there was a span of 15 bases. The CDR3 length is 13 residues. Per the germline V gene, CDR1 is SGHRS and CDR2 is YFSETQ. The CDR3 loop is CASSAYKGEIQYF. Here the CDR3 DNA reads TGCGCCAGCAGCGCCTACAAGGGTGAGATTCAGTACTTC.

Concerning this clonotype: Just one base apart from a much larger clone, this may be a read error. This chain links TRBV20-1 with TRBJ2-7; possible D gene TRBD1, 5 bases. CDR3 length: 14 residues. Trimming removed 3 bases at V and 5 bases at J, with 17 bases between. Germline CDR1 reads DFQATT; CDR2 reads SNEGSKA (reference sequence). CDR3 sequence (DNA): TGCAGTGCTAGGGGGCTATCCGTAACCGACGAGCAGTACTTC. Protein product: CSARGLSVTDEQYF.

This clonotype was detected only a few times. This CDR3 is CASSLVPEIYTDTQYF. The CDR3, as DNA: TGTGCCAGCAGCTTAGTTCCGGAGATCTACACAGATACGCAGTATTTT. The genes are TRBV7-2 and TRBJ2-3; no definite D call. In germline, CDR1 is SGHTA, CDR2 FQGNSA. V lost 1 base to trimming and J lost 2 bases, with 13 bases between them. The CDR3 is made up of 16 amino acids. Full variable domain (missing parts from reference TRBV7-2 and TRBJ2-3): GAGVSQSPSNKVTEKGKDVELRCDPISGHTALYWYRQSLGQGLEFLIYFQGNSAPDKSGLPSDRFSAERTGGSVSTLTIQRTQQEDSAVYLCASSLVPEIYTDTQYFGPGTRLTVL.

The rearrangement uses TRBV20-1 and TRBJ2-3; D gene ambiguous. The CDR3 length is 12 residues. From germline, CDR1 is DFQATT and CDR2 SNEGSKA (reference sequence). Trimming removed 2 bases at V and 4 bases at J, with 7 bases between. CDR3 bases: TGCAGTGCTAGAAACGGGCCAGATACGCAGTATTTT. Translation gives CSARNGPDTQYF.

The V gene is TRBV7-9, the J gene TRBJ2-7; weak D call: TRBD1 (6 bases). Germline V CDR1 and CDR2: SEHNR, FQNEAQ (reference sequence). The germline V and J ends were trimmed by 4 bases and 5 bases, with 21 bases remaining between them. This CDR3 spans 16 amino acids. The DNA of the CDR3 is TGTGCCAGCAGCTCGGTAGTTGGGACACCTCTTAACGAGCAGTACTTC. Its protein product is CASSSVVGTPLNEQYF.

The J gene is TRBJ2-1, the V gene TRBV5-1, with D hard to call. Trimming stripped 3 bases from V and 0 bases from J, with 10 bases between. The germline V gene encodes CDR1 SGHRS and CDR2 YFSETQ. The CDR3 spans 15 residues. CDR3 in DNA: TGCGCCAGCAGCTACGACACGAGCTCCTACAATGAGCAGTTCTTC. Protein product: CASSYDTSSYNEQFF.

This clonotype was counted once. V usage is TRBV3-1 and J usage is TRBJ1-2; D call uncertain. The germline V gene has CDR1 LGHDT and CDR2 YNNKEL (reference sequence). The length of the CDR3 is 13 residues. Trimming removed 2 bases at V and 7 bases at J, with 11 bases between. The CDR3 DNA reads TGTGCCAGCAGCCAAAGGGCCGCGCTTGGCTACACCTTC. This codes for CASSQRAALGYTF.

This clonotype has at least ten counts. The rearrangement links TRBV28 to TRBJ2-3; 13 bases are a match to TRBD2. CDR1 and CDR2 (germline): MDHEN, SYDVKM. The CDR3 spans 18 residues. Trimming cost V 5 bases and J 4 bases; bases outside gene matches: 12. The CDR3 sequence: CASSPRTSGSPAADTQYF. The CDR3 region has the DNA TGTGCCAGCAGTCCCCGGACTAGCGGGAGCCCGGCAGCAGATACGCAGTATTTT.

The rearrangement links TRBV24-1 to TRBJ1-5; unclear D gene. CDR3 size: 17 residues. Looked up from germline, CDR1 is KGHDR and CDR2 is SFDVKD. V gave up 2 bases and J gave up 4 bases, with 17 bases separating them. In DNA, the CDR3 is TGTGCCACCAGTGATTCAGCACCGGAACAGCTAAATCAGCCCCAGCATTTT. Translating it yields CATSDSAPEQLNQPQHF.

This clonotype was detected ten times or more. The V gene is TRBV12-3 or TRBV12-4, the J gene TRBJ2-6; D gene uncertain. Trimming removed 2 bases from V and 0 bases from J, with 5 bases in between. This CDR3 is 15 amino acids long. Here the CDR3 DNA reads TGTGCCAGCAGTTTATCAGGCTCTGGGGCCAACGTCCTGACTTTC. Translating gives CASSLSGSGANVLTF.

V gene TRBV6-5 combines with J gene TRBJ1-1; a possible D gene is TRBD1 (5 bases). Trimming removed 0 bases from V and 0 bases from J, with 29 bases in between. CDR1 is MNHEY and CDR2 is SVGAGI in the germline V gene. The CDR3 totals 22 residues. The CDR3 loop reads CASSYSAPGIYNLPDLNTEAFF. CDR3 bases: TGTGCCAGCAGTTACTCGGCCCCAGGGATCTACAACCTACCCGACTTGAACACTGAAGCTTTCTTT.

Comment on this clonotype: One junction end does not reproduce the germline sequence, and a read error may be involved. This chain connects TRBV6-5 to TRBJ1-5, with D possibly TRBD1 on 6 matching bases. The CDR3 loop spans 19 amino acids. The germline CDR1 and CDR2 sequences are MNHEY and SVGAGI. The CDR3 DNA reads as TGTGCCAGCAATTACAACGACAGGACTTTAGGGTTCGGCAATCAGCCCCAGCATTTT. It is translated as CASNYNDRTLGFGNQPQHF.

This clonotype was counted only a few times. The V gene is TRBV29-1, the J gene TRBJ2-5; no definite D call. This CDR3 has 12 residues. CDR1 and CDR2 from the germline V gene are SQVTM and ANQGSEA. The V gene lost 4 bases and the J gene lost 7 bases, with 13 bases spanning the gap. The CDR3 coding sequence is TGCAGCGTTGTAGGCACACGCGGGACCCAGTACTTC. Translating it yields CSVVGTRGTQYF.

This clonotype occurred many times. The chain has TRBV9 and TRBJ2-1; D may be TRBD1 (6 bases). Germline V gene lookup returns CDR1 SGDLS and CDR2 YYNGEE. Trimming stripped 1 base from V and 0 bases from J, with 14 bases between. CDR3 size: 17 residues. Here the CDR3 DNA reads TGTGCCAGCAGCGTATCAGGGACAACCAACTCCTACAATGAGCAGTTCTTC. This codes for CASSVSGTTNSYNEQFF.

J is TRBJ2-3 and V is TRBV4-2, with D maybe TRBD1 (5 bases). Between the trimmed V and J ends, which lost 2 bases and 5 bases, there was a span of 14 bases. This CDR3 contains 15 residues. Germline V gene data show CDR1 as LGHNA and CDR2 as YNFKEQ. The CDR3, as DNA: TGTGCCAGCAGCCAAAGTGTTCAGGGTTTAGATACGCAGTATTTT. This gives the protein CASSQSVQGLDTQYF.

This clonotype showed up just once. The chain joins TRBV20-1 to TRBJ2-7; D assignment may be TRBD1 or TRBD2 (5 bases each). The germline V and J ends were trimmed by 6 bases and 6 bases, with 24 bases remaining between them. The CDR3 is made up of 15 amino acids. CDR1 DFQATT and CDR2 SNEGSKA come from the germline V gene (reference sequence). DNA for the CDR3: TGCAGTGCACATCATCCGAGTGGGACCTACCGCGAGCAGTACTTC. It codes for CSAHHPSGTYREQYF.

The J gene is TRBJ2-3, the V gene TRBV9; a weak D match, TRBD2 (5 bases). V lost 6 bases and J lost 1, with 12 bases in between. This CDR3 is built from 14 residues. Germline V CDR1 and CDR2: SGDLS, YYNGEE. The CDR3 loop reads CASKPQAGTDTQYF. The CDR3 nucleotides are TGTGCCAGCAAACCCCAAGCGGGCACAGATACGCAGTATTTT.

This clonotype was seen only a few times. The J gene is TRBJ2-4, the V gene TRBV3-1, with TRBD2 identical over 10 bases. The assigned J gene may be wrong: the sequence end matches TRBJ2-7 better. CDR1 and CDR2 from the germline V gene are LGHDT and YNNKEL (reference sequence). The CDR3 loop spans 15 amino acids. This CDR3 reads CASGWLAGAVDEQYF. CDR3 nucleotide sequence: TGTGCCTCGGGGTGGCTAGCGGGGGCCGTTGACGAGCAGTACTTC.

The CDR3 DNA is TGTGCCAGCAGTGCAAGGGGGCACGGGGAGCTGTTTTTT. Its protein is CASSARGHGELFF. The chain has TRBV6-1 and TRBJ2-2; TRBD1 aligns across 7 bases. From germline, CDR1 is MNHNS and CDR2 SASEGT. The CDR3 covers 13 residues. Trimming cost V 4 bases and J 7 bases; bases outside gene matches: 3.

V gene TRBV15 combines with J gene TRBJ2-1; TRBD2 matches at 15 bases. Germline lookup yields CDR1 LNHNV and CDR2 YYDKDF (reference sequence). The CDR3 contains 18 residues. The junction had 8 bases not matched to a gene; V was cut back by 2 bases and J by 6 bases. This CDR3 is CATSRSGLAGGLGNEQFF. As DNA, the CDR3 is TGTGCCACCAGCAGATCAGGACTAGCGGGAGGGTTAGGCAATGAGCAGTTCTTC.

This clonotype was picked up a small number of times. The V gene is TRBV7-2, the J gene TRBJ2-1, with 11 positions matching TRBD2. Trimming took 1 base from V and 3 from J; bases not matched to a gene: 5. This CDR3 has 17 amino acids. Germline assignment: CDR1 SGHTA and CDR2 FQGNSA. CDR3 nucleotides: TGTGCCAGCAGCTTAGGGCCTAGCGGGAGGATCTACAATGAGCAGTTCTTC. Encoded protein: CASSLGPSGRIYNEQFF.

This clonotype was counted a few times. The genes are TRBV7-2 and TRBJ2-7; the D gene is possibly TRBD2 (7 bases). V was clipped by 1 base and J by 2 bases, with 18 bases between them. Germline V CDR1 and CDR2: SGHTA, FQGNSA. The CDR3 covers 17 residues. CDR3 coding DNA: TGTGCCAGCAGCTTAGAACTAGGGGGGGACCAAACCTACGAGCAGTACTTC. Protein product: CASSLELGGDQTYEQYF. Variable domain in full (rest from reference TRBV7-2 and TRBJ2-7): GAGVSQSPSNKVTEKGKDVELRCDPISGHTALYWYRQSLGQGLEFLIYFQGNSAPDKSGLPSDRFSAERTGGSVSTLTIQRTQQEDSAVYLCASSLELGGDQTYEQYFGPGTRLTVT.

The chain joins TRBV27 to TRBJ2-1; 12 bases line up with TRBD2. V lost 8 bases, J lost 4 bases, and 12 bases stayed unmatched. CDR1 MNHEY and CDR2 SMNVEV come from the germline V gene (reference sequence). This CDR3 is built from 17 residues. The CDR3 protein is CASRPRPGLAGYNEQFF. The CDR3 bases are TGTGCCAGCCGTCCGAGGCCCGGACTAGCGGGATACAATGAGCAGTTCTTC.

The CDR3, as DNA: TGTGCCAGCAGCTTAGGCCACGGCAGCACAGATACGCAGTATTTT. Translation: CASSLGHGSTDTQYF. V and J are TRBV7-2 and TRBJ2-3; D not resolved. Trimming pared 1 base from V and 0 bases from J, leaving 8 bases between. Germline V gives CDR1 SGHTA, CDR2 FQGNSA. The CDR3 has 15 amino acids.

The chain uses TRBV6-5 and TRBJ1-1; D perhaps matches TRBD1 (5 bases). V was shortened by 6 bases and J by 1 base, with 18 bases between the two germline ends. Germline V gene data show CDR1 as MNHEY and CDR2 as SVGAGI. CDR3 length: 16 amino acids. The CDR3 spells CASSPYLRGGNTEAFF. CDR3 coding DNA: TGTGCCAGCAGCCCATACTTGAGGGGCGGGAACACTGAAGCTTTCTTT.